These 7 T cell receptor beta chains were all obtained from the same sample, sequenced in a study of spatial heterogeneity in lung cancer. Study-level points and caveats: Within tumors, counts of expanded alpha and beta TCRs tracked tumor mutation counts.

As to time point: sample taken at primary tumor resection. These receptors lack a known antigen. TCRdb re-analysed the 5' RACE reads in MiXCR, keeping a single row per CDR3 protein. The sample records about 22,000 distinct CDR3 sequences, under 3.5% being singletons. Sequences were derived from lung tumor tissue, sampled at surgery. These receptors came from a male donor with early-stage non-small cell lung cancer.

This clonotype was observed at least ten times. The chain carries TRBV11-2 and TRBJ2-7; D possibly corresponds to TRBD2 (6 bases). Trimming took off 5 bases at V and 9 bases at J, with 26 bases between the two ends. Germline V gene lookup returns CDR1 SGHAT and CDR2 FQNNGV. CDR3 length: 16 residues. Here the CDR3 DNA reads TGTGCCAGCAGCGTAACAACTAGCTTTGAAAATGAAGTGCAGTACTTC. Translation: CASSVTTSFENEVQYF.

The sample holds a few counts of this clonotype. The chain has TRBV6-2 or TRBV6-3 and TRBJ2-1; 8 positions match TRBD2. Germline V CDR1 and CDR2: MNHEY, SVGEGT. Trimming took 5 bases from V and 0 from J; bases not matched to a gene: 3. The CDR3 has 15 amino acids. CDR3 bases: TGTGCCAGCAGTCCGGGGGGGAGCTCCTACAATGAGCAGTTCTTC. This codes for CASSPGGSSYNEQFF.

This clonotype came up many times. The rearrangement links TRBV6-6 to TRBJ2-4; 13 bases map to TRBD2. The trim removed 9 bases at V and 2 bases at J, leaving 10 bases unmatched. The CDR3 length is 17 residues. The germline V gene encodes CDR1 MNHNY and CDR2 SVGAGI (reference sequence). Here the CDR3 DNA reads TGTGCCAGTGGACTAGCGGGAGATGGGGGGCCCAAAAACATTCAGTACTTC. It encodes CASGLAGDGGPKNIQYF.

The sample holds many counts of this clonotype. The chain links TRBV20-1 to TRBJ1-1; D gene ambiguous. The V gene's germline CDR1 is DFQATT and CDR2 SNEGSKA (reference sequence). This CDR3 contains 16 residues. Deletions cut 3 bases from V and 4 bases from J, with 21 bases between. The CDR3 reads CSASRESLGQSTEAFF. CDR3 DNA sequence: TGCAGTGCTAGTAGGGAGTCACTTGGCCAGTCCACTGAAGCTTTCTTT.

This clonotype showed up many times. The V and J genes are TRBV10-3 and TRBJ2-7, with TRBD2 matching 13 bases. This CDR3 contains 15 residues. With V trimmed by 6 bases and J by 6 bases, 8 bases remained unmatched. Germline V gene data show CDR1 as ENHRY and CDR2 as SYGVKD. The CDR3 loop is CAIRSGTSGTREQYF. The CDR3 bases are TGTGCCATCAGGAGTGGGACTAGCGGGACTCGCGAGCAGTACTTC.

Many counts were recorded for this clonotype. This chain connects TRBV7-2 to TRBJ2-7; 10 bases agree with TRBD2. This CDR3 is built from 15 residues. Germline lookup yields CDR1 SGHTA and CDR2 FQGNSA. V shed 4 bases and J 6 bases; nucleotides not matched to a gene: 9. CDR3 in DNA: TGTGCCAGCAGCTCGTCTAGCGGGAGTCCAGCCGAGCAGTACTTC. This sequence encodes CASSSSSGSPAEQYF. Full variable domain (rest looked up from reference TRBV7-2 and TRBJ2-7): GAGVSQSPSNKVTEKGKDVELRCDPISGHTALYWYRQSLGQGLEFLIYFQGNSAPDKSGLPSDRFSAERTGGSVSTLTIQRTQQEDSAVYLCASSSSSGSPAEQYFGPGTRLTVT.

The sample holds many counts of this clonotype. The chain links TRBV3-1 to TRBJ2-3; tentatively, D is TRBD2 (6 bases). This CDR3 has 14 residues. CDR1 and CDR2 from the germline V gene are LGHDT and YNNKEL (reference sequence). Trimming stripped 4 bases from V and 4 bases from J, with 12 bases between. The CDR3 nucleotides read TGTGCCAGCAGCCCCCGACTAGTCGCAGATACGCAGTATTTT. Protein product: CASSPRLVADTQYF.